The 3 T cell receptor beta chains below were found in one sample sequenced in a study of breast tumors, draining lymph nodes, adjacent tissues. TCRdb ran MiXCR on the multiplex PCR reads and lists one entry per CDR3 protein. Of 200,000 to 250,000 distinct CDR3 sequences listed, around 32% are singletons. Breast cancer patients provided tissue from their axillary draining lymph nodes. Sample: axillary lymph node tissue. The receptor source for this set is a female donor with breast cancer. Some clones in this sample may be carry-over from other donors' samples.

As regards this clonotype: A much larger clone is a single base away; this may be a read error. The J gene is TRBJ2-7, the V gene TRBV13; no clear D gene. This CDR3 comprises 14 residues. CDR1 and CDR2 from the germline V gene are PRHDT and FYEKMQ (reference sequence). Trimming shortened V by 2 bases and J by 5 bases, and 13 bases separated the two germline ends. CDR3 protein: CASSLLGSMDEQYF. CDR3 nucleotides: TGTGCCAGCAGCTTACTTGGCAGTATGGACGAGCAGTACTTC.

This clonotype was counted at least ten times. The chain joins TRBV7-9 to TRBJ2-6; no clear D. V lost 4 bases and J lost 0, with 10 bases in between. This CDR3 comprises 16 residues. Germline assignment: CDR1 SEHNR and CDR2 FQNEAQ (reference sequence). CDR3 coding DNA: TGTGCCAGCAGCTCGCAACAGTACTCTGGGGCCAACGTCCTGACTTTC. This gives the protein CASSSQQYSGANVLTF.

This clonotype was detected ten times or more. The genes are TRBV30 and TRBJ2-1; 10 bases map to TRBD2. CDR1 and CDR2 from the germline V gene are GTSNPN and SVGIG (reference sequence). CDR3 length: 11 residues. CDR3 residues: CTSGTYNEQFF. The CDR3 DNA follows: TGTACTAGCGGGACTTACAATGAGCAGTTCTTC.